The 10 T cell receptor beta chains below were found in one sample sequenced in a study of beta chain features in type 1 diabetes. Study-level results: In all four CD4+ subsets, TCRB CDR3 length was significantly, moderately reduced in type 1 diabetes.

All of the isolated RNA was reverse transcribed, so expressed TCRB transcripts were sequenced. Method: immunoSEQ multiplex PCR; TCRdb's copy keeps in-frame clones and lacks some. The sample contains 630,000 or so clones, about an eighth of which appear only once. These TCRs are of unknown antigen specificity. Sequencing used naive CD4+ T cells from blood. The receptors were gathered from a man younger than 35 with type 1 diabetes.

This clone showed up just a few times. V gene TRBV14 combines with J gene TRBJ1-2; D possibly corresponds to TRBD1 (6 bases). V was pared by 4 bases and J by 1 base, with 10 bases between. Germline CDR1 reads SGHDN; CDR2 reads FVKESK. The length of the CDR3 is 14 residues. The CDR3 spells CASSLGGNNYGYTF. CDR3 coding DNA: TGTGCCAGCAGCCTAGGGGGGAATAACTATGGCTACACCTTC.

The table lists this clone with a few counts. The chain joins TRBV7-2 to TRBJ1-5, with 7 bases aligning to TRBD1. J was trimmed by 4 bases and V by 1 base; bases with no gene match: 4. CDR3 length: 15 amino acids. CDR1 and CDR2 from the germline V gene are SGHTA and FQGNSA. In DNA, the CDR3 is TGTGCCAGCAGCTTAGGGGGACAGCCTAATCAGCCCCAGCATTTT. It is translated as CASSLGGQPNQPQHF.

The chain employs TRBV5-1 and TRBJ2-5; 13 nucleotides align to TRBD2. V lost 1 base to trimming and J lost 4 bases; unmatched junction nucleotides: 1. Germline V gene lookup returns CDR1 SGHRS and CDR2 YFSETQ. This CDR3 has 15 amino acids. The CDR3 coding sequence is TGCGCCAGCAGCTTGCGGACTAGCGGGAGAGAGACCCAGTACTTC. Protein sequence: CASSLRTSGRETQYF.

This clone has just a few counts. J is TRBJ2-2 and V is TRBV4-3, with D unclear. Germline V lookup: CDR1 LGHNA, CDR2 YSLEER. With 0 bases removed from V and 6 bases from J, the gap between germline ends came to 23 bases. The CDR3 covers 19 residues. DNA for the CDR3: TGCGCCAGCAGCCAAGATCCATCTGGGCAGGTTGTTGGTGCCGGGGAGCTGTTTTTT. Translating it yields CASSQDPSGQVVGAGELFF.

The genes are TRBV15 and TRBJ2-7; 9 nucleotides agree with TRBD1. After removal of 6 bases from V and 3 bases from J, the junction contained 6 bases not matched to a gene. Germline loops: CDR1 LNHNV, CDR2 YYDKDF (reference sequence). CDR3 length: 14 residues. The chain's CDR3 is CATSKPGQGYEQYF. As DNA, the CDR3 is TGTGCCACCAGTAAACCGGGACAGGGCTACGAGCAGTACTTC.

This clone was seen a handful of times. The CDR3 bases are TGTGCCAGCTCACCCAGGAGGGAATCCTACAATGAGCAGTTCTTC. It codes for CASSPRRESYNEQFF. V gene TRBV18 combines with J gene TRBJ2-1; maybe TRBD2 (6 bases). This CDR3 spans 15 amino acids. Germline V gene lookup returns CDR1 KGHSH and CDR2 LQKENI. Trimming pared 3 bases from V and 1 base from J, leaving 10 bases between.

This clone appeared a few times. The chain uses TRBV7-2 and TRBJ2-5; D may be TRBD1 (6 bases). The V gene lost 5 bases and the J gene lost 7 bases, with 8 bases spanning the gap. Germline V gene data show CDR1 as SGHTA and CDR2 as FQGNSA. The CDR3 runs to 11 residues. The CDR3 sequence is CASSPQGTQYF. In DNA form, the CDR3 reads TGTGCCAGCAGCCCACAGGGGACCCAGTACTTC.

This clone has more than one count but fewer than ten. The chain employs TRBV18 and TRBJ2-5; no reliable D call. The CDR3 is made up of 13 amino acids. Germline CDR1 is KGHSH and CDR2 is LQKENI. V dropped 2 bases and J dropped 5 bases, with 9 bases sitting between them. The CDR3 protein is CASSPSAGETQYF. The CDR3 region has the DNA TGTGCCAGCTCACCATCCGCCGGGGAGACCCAGTACTTC. Full variable domain (remainder filled in from reference TRBV18 and TRBJ2-5): NAGVMQNPRHLVRRRGQEARLRCSPMKGHSHVYWYRQLPEEGLKFMVYLQKENIIDESGMPKERFSAEFPKEGPSILRIQQVVRGDSAAYFCASSPSAGETQYFGPGTRLLVL.

V usage is TRBV25-1 and J usage is TRBJ1-1, with 9 positions matching TRBD1. Germline values: CDR1 MGHDK, CDR2 SYGVNS. The length of the CDR3 is 14 residues. Unmatched junction bases numbered 4, after V lost 6 bases and J lost 2 bases. The CDR3 sequence is CASSSGQGNTEAFF. The CDR3 DNA sequence: TGTGCCAGCAGCTCGGGACAGGGAAACACTGAAGCTTTCTTT.

The table lists this clone with a few counts. Other DNA sequences in this specimen translate into the identical CDR3. The chain uses TRBV18 and TRBJ2-3; D remains unclear. The length of the CDR3 is 12 residues. Germline V gene lookup returns CDR1 KGHSH and CDR2 LQKENI. V was clipped by 3 bases and J by 0 bases, with 1 base between them. The CDR3 DNA reads TGTGCCAGCTCACCGAGCACAGATACGCAGTATTTT. Its protein product is CASSPSTDTQYF.